This is a list of T cell receptor beta chains from one sample in a study of blood T cell repertoires in COVID-19. Clones were read by immunoSEQ multiplex PCR, and TCRdb kept only the in-frame ones, dropping some. The table includes under 200,000 clones, around 83% detected once. The sequenced sample was PBMCs or T cells enriched from blood (not recorded which). The receptors shown here come from a woman aged 45 to 65 in a cohort exposed to, infected with or recovered from COVID-19 (not recorded which). The CDR3 runs from the conserved cysteine through the conserved F or W. A D gene is named only where the DNA matches it firmly. Some rows mark clone size as missing; the rest say once, few, many or name a class of expanded clone.

d_call | j_call | v_call | clone_size | cdr3_nt | cdr3_aa
TRBD2 | TRBJ2-3 | TRBV14 | - | TGTGCCAGCAGCCAAGTGATTAGCGGGACTAGCGGCACAGATACGCAGTATTTT | CASSQVISGTSGTDTQYF
- | TRBJ2-1 | TRBV7-3 | - | TGTGCCAGCAGCTTAGGCTCAGGAAGCTCCTACAATGAGCAGTTCTTC | CASSLGSGSSYNEQFF
- | TRBJ1-4 | TRBV18 | - | TGTGCCAGCTCACCAGCGGGGTGGGGTAATGAAAAACTGTTTTTT | CASSPAGWGNEKLFF
- | TRBJ2-5 | TRBV5-4 | - | TGTGCCAGCAGCGATCTCGAGGGTCTTACCCCAAGAATCGAGACCCAGTACTTC | CASSDLEGLTPRIETQYF
TRBD1 | TRBJ1-4 | TRBV28 | - | TGTGCCAGCAGTTCCAATCAACAGGGGGCTTATGAAAAACTGTTTTTT | CASSSNQQGAYEKLFF
- | TRBJ2-1 | TRBV2 | - | TGTGCCTCCGATCGGACCCTCACTTTCGGGGAGTTCTTC | CASDRTLTFGEFF
- | TRBJ1-5 | TRBV20-1 | - | TGCAGTGCTAGTCCACCGGTCAGAGGCAGGGCCGGTCAGCCCCAGCATTTT | CSASPPVRGRAGQPQHF
- | TRBJ1-6 | TRBV6-5 | - | TGTGCCAGCAGTTCCTATAGCTCCTATAATTCACCCCTCCACTTT | CASSSYSSYNSPLHF
TRBD1 | TRBJ2-4 | TRBV4-3 | - | TGCGCCAGCAGCCAAGAAAACGCAGGGGGTTCGGACATTCAGTACTTC | CASSQENAGGSDIQYF
- | TRBJ1-4 | TRBV14 | few | TGTGCCAGCAGCCAGGGCTCGCCACAACTTAATGAAAAACTGTTTTTT | CASSQGSPQLNEKLFF
TRBD1 | TRBJ2-1 | TRBV5-1 | - | TGCGCCAGCAGCCAAGGGACAGGGGGCAATGAGCAGTTCTTC | CASSQGTGGNEQFF
TRBD1 | TRBJ1-1 | TRBV7-2 | - | TGTGCCAGCAGCCTCCGACAGGGGGATTGGACTGAAGCTTTCTTT | CASSLRQGDWTEAFF
- | TRBJ1-1 | TRBV18 | once | TGTGCCAGCTCAACAGAATCCAGGGGATCTTTCACTGAAGCTTTCTTT | CASSTESRGSFTEAFF
TRBD1 | TRBJ2-5 | TRBV24-1 | - | TGTGCCACCAGTGAACCAGACAGGGGGCGCGAGACCCAGTACTTC | CATSEPDRGRETQYF
- | TRBJ2-3 | TRBV29-1 | - | TGCAGCGTTGAAGAATACACAGTCAAGACAGCAGATACGCAGTATTTT | CSVEEYTVKTADTQYF
TRBD1 | TRBJ1-2 | TRBV30 | once | TGTGCCTGGAGTGTTGACAGGGGGGCCTATGGCTACACCTTC | CAWSVDRGAYGYTF
TRBD2 | TRBJ2-3 | TRBV9 | - | TGTGCCAGCAGCGTAGGGGTAGCGGGAAAACTCACAGATACGCAGTATTTT | CASSVGVAGKLTDTQYF
- | TRBJ2-7 | TRBV28 | - | TGTGCCAGCAGCCCGTCTCTAGGCTCCTACGAGCAGTACTTC | CASSPSLGSYEQYF
TRBD1 | TRBJ2-5 | TRBV27 | - | TGTGCCAGCAGCCTGACAGGGGTTGAGACCCAGTACTTC | CASSLTGVETQYF
- | TRBJ2-6 | TRBV18 | once | TGTGCCAGCTCCCAACGACAGGACTCTGGGGCCAACGTCCTGACTTTC | CASSQRQDSGANVLTF
- | TRBJ2-5 | TRBV19 | - | TGTGCCAGTAGTAAGGCAGGGCAAGAGACCCAGTACTTC | CASSKAGQETQYF
TRBD2 | TRBJ2-3 | TRBV29-1 | - | TGCAGCGCTGGTAGCGGGAGTGGCACAGATACGCAGTATTTT | CSAGSGSGTDTQYF
- | TRBJ2-1 | TRBV7-6 | - | TGTGCCAGCAGCTTAGTTCCAGGGGCCAATGAGCAGTTCTTC | CASSLVPGANEQFF
TRBD2 | TRBJ2-1 | TRBV29-1 | - | TGCAGCGTTGAACTTTTAGCGGGAGTATACAATGAGCAGTTCTTC | CSVELLAGVYNEQFF
TRBD1 | TRBJ1-6 | TRBV30 | - | TGTGCCTGGACCAGACAGGGGTGGAATTCACCCCTCCACTTT | CAWTRQGWNSPLHF
- | TRBJ2-7 | TRBV5-1 | few | TGCGCCAGCAGCGCGTCGTGGGGGGGCGGCGAGCAGTACTTC | CASSASWGGGEQYF
TRBD1 | TRBJ1-2 | TRBV28 | - | TGTGCCAGCAGGCAGGGGGGTTATGGCTACACCTTC | CASRQGGYGYTF
TRBD2 | TRBJ2-3 | TRBV5-1 | - | TGCGCCAGCAGCTTAGGCGGGAGTTTTGATACGCAGTATTTT | CASSLGGSFDTQYF
TRBD1 | TRBJ1-1 | TRBV9 | once | TGTGCCAGCAGCGTAGGAGGGGGCCTCACTGAAGCTTTCTTT | CASSVGGGLTEAFF
- | TRBJ2-7 | TRBV30 | - | TGTGCCTGGGGGACGACAGTTGCTAGCTACGAGCAGTACTTC | CAWGTTVASYEQYF
TRBD2 | TRBJ2-7 | TRBV6-1 | - | TGTGCCAGCAGTGATCTGGGACTAGCTTACTACGAGCAGTACTTC | CASSDLGLAYYEQYF
TRBD1 | TRBJ2-1 | TRBV15 | - | TGTGCCACCAGCAAAGGACAGGGATACAATGAGCAGTTCTTC | CATSKGQGYNEQFF
- | TRBJ1-5 | TRBV7-9 | - | TGTGCCAGCAGCTTAGGAGGAGATCAGCCCCAGCATTTT | CASSLGGDQPQHF
- | TRBJ2-5 | TRBV30 | - | TGTGCCTGGAGTGTACTAGTCTCGCAAGAGACCCAGTACTTC | CAWSVLVSQETQYF
TRBD1 | TRBJ1-1 | TRBV5-1 | - | TGCGCCAGTGGGCTAGGGGGCCCGAACACTGAAGCTTTCTTT | CASGLGGPNTEAFF
TRBD1 | TRBJ1-5 | TRBV28 | - | TGTGCCAGCAGAAAGGACAGGGGGGGGAATCAGCCCCAGCATTTT | CASRKDRGGNQPQHF
- | TRBJ2-7 | TRBV9 | - | TGTGCCAGCAGCGGACACCCAGACAGGACCGAACCCTACGAGCAGTACTTC | CASSGHPDRTEPYEQYF